This TCR beta chain was observed in a study of response to subunit inactivated influenza vaccine. Findings and caveats of the study: A suggestion made by the authors is that each seasonal influenza vaccination recruits few new T cells.

Germline CDR1 is LGHNA and CDR2 is YSLEER. V lost 1 base, J lost 5 bases, and 3 bases stayed unmatched. This CDR3 region has 15 residues. Points on this clonotype: Its antigen is not identified.

TCRdb passed the RT-PCR reads through MiXCR, listing each CDR3 protein once. This table has about 700,000 distinct CDR3 sequences, 15% to 17% appearing once. The chain is built from TRBV4-3 and TRBJ2-1; TRBD2 matches 9 bases. The sequence was collected from a man aged 50 to 59 who received an inactivated influenza vaccine. This sample comprised PBMCs from blood, obtained about 13 days after vaccination. CDR3: CASSQASGANNEQFF. The CDR3 nucleotides are TGCGCCAGCAGCCAAGCTAGCGGGGCCAACAATGAGCAGTTCTTC.